This T cell receptor (beta chain) was profiled in a study of cytomegalovirus exposure and HLA in healthy donors. Findings of the study overall: The study labeled 180 or so TCR beta chains cytomegalovirus-associated. The finding came from a later analysis; first-cohort TCR clusters tended to co-occur in the roughly 110 validation repertoires.

The V gene lost 0 bases and the J gene lost 4 bases, with 6 bases spanning the gap. This CDR3 has 13 amino acids. Germline V CDR1 and CDR2: SGHDN, FVKESK. As for this clone: Its target is unknown.

Sequencing used immunoSEQ multiplex PCR; TCRdb keeps in-frame clones, though not all of them. The sample consists of 100,000 to 150,000 clones, 70% to 90% of them appearing once. The specimen sequenced was PBMCs. This sequence joins TRBV14 and TRBJ1-1; weak D call: TRBD1 (6 bases). The origin of this receptor is a man between 18 and 35 years old in good health and CMV-seropositive. CDR3 sequence: CASSQDRGTEAFF. The CDR3 region has the DNA TGTGCCAGCAGCCAAGACAGGGGCACTGAAGCTTTCTTT.